This T cell receptor beta chain was documented in a study of siplizumab effects on memory and regulatory T cells. Notes on the study in general: Proliferating siplizumab-culture Tregs lacked confirmation of suppressive function. Reactions containing siplizumab showed mappable alloreactive CD4+ clones averaging about 70% Treg-derived, versus approximately 28% in controls. Apparently key alloresponse contributors, naive T cells also seemed more diverse than memory cells. Just a small share of alloreactive clones was traced back to unstimulated subsets.

Worth noting for this clone: Its matching antigen is unknown.

The V gene end was trimmed by 4 bases and the J gene end by 5 bases; junction bases not matched to a gene: 3. The CDR3 runs 14 residues. The germline gives CDR1 SGHRS, CDR2 YFSETQ. Measured with immunoSEQ multiplex PCR; TCRdb has only the in-frame clones, and not every one. The sample lists about 69,000 clones, about 87% occurring once. This TCR came from a human donor in good health. Sequencing used Tregs sorted from blood. This chain joins TRBV5-1 and TRBJ2-3; 11 bases align to TRBD2. The CDR3 spells CASSPGTSGDTQYF. The DNA for the CDR3 is TGCGCCAGCAGCCCCGGGACTAGCGGAGATACGCAGTATTTT.